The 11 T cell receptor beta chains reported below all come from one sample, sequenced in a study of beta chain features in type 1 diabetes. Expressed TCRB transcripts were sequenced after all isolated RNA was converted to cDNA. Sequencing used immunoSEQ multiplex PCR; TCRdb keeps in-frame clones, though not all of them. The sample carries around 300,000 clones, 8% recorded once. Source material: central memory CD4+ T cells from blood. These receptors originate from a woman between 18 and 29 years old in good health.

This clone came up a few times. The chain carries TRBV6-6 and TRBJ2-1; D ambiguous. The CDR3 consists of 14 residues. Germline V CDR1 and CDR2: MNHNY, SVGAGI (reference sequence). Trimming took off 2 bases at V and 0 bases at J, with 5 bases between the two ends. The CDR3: CASSYGSSYNEQFF. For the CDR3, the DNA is TGTGCCAGCAGTTACGGTAGCTCCTACAATGAGCAGTTCTTC.

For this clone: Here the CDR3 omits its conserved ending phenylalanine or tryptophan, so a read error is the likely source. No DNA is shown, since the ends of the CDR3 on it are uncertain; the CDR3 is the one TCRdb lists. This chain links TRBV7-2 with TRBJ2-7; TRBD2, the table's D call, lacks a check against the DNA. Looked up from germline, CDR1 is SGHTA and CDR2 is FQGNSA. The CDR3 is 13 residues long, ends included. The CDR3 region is CASAPGELRAVRL.

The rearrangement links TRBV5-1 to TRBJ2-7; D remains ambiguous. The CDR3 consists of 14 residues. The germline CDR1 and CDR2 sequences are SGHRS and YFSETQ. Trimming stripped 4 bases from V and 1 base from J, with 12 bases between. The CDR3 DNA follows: TGCGCCAGCAGCCTTTACTTGGGATCCTACGAGCAGTACTTC. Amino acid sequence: CASSLYLGSYEQYF.

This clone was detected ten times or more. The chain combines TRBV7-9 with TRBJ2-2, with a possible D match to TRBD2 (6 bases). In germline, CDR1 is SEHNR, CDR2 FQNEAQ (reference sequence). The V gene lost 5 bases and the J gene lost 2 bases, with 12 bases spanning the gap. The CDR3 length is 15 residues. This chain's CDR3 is CASSLRDLNTGELFF. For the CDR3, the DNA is TGTGCCAGCAGCCTGCGGGACTTAAACACCGGGGAGCTGTTTTTT.

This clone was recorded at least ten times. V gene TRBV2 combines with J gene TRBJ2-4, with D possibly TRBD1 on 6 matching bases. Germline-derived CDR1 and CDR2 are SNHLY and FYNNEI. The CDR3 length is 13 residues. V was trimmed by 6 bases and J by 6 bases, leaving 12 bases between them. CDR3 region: CASRPTQGNIQYF. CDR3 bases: TGTGCCAGCAGACCCACACAGGGAAACATTCAGTACTTC.

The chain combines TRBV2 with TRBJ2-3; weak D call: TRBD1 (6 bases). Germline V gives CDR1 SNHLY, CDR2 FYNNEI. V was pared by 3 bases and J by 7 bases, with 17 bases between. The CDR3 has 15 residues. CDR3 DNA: TGTGCCAGCAGTGACGCAGGGGCCCCCACTAATACGCAGTATTTT. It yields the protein CASSDAGAPTNTQYF.

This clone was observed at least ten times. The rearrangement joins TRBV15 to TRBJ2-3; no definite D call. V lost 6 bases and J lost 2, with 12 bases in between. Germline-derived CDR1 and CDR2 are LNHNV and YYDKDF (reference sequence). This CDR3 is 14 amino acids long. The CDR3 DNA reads TGTGCCACCAGGAATGGGTATTCCACAGATACGCAGTATTTT. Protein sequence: CATRNGYSTDTQYF.

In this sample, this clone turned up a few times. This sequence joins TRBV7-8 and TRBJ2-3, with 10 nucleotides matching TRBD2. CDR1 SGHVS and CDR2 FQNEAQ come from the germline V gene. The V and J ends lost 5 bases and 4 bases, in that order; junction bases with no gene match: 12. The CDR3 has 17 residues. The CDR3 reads CASSQTVLAGRSDTQYF. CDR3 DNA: TGTGCCAGCAGCCAGACGGTACTAGCGGGGAGGTCAGATACGCAGTATTTT.

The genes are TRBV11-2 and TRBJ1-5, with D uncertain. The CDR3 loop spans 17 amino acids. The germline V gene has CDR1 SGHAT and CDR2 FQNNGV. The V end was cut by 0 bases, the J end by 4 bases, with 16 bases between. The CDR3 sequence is CASSLDRRTVANQPQHF. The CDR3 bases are TGTGCCAGCAGCTTAGATCGGCGTACGGTCGCTAATCAGCCCCAGCATTTT. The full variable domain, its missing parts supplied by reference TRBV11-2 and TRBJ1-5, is EAGVAQSPRYKIIEKRQSVAFWCNPISGHATLYWYQQILGQGPKLLIQFQNNGVVDDSQLPKDRFSAERLKGVDSTLKIQPAKLEDSAVYLCASSLDRRTVANQPQHFGDGTRLSIL.

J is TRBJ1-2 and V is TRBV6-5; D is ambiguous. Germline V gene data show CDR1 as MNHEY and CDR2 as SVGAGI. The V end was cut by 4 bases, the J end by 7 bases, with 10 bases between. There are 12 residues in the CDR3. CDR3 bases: TGTGCCAGCAGTTTGAAGGGTAGTGGCTACACCTTC. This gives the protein CASSLKGSGYTF.

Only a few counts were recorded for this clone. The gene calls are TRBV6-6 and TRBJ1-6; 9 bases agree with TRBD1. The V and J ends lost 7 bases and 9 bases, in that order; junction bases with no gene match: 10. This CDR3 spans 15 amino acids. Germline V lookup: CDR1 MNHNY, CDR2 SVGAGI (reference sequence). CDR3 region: CASTSRDRAGSPLHF. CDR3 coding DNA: TGTGCCAGCACCTCCCGGGACAGGGCAGGTTCACCCCTCCACTTT.